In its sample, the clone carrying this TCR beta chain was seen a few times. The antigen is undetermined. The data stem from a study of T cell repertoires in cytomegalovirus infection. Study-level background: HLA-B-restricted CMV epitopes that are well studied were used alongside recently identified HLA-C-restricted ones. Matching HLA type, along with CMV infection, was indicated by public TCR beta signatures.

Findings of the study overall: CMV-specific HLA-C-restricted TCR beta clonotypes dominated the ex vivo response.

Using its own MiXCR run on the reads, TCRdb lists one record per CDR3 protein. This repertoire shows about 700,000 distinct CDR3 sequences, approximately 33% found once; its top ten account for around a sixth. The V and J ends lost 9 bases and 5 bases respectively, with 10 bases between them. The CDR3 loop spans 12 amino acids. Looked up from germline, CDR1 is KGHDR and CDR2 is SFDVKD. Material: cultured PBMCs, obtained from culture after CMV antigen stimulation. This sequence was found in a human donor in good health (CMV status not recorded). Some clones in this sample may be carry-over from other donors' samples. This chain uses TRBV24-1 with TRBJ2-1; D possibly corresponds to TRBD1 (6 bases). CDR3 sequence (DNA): TGTGCCACCCAGGACAGAAACAATGAGCAGTTCTTC. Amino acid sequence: CATQDRNNEQFF.